The clone carrying this TCR beta chain was seen a single time. Its antigen remains unknown. This entry belongs to a study of T cell responses to AZD1222 COVID-19 vaccine. Study outcomes and limitations: Only after the peak T cell response were repertoires sampled.

Only in-frame clones appear in the TCRdb table, and some are missing; sequencing was by immunoSEQ multiplex PCR. Of around 100,000 clones in the sample, around 96% are singletons; the top ten hold around 2%. The sequence derives from an adult in good health. The sample was peripheral blood, taken on day 0 of AZD1222 vaccination.

The CDR3 reads CASSLSTPGTETQYF. For the CDR3, the DNA is TGTGCCAGCAGCTTATCCACTCCCGGAACGGAGACCCAGTACTTC. The chain has TRBV7-9 and TRBJ2-5, with D hard to call. The germline V gene has CDR1 SEHNR and CDR2 FQNEAQ (reference sequence). The CDR3 contains 15 residues. V lost 2 bases and J lost 5, with 15 bases in between.